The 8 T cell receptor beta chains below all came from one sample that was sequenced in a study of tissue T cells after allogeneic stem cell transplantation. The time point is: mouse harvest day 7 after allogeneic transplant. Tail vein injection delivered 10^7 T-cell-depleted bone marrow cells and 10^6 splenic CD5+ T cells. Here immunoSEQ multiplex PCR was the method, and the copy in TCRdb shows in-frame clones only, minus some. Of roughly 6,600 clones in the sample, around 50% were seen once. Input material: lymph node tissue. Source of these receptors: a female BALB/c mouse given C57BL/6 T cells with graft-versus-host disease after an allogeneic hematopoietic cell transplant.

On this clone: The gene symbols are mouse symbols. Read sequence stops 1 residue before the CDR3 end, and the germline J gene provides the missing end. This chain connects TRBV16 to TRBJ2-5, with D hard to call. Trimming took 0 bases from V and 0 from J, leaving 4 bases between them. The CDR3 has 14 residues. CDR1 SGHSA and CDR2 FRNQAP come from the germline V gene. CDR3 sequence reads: CASSLEGNQDTQYF. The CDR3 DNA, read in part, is TGTGCAAGCAGCTTAGAGGGTAACCAAGACACCCAGTAC.

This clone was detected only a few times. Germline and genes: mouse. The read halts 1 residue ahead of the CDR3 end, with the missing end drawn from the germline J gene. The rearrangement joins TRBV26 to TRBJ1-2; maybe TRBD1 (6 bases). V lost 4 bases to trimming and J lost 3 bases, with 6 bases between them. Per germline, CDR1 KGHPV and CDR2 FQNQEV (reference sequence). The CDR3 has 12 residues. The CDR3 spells CASSPGDSDYTF. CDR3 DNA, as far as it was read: TGTGCCAGCAGTCCAGGGGACTCCGACTACACC.

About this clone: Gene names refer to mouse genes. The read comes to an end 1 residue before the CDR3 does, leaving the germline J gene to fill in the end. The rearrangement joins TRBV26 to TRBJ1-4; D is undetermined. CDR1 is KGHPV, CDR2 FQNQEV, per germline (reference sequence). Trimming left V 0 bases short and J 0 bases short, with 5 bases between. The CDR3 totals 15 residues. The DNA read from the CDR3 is TGTGCCAGCAGTCTGTCCGGGGTTTCCAACGAAAGATTATTT. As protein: CASSLSGVSNERLF. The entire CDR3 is CASSLSGVSNERLFF.

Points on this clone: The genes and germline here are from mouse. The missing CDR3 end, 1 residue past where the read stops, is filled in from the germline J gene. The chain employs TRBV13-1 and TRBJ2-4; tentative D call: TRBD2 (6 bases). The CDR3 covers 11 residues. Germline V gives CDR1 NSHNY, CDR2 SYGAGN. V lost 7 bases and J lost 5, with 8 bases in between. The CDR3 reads CASGGGNTLYF. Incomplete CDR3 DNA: TGTGCCAGCGGTGGGGGAAACACCTTGTAC.

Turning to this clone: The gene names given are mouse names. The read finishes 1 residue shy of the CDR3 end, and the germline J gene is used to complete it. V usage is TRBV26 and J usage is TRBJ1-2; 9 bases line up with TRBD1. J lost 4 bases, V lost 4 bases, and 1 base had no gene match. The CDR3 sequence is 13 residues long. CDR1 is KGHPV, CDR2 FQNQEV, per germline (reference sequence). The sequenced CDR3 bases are TGTGCCAGCAGTCCGACAGGGGGCTCCGACTACACC. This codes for CASSPTGGSDYT. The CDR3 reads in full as CASSPTGGSDYTF.

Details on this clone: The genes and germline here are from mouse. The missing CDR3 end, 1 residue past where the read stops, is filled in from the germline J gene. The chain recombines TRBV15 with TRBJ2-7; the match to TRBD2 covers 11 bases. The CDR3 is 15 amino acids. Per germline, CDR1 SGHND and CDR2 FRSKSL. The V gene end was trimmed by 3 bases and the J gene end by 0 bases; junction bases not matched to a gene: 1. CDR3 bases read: TGTGCCAGCAGTTTGACTGGGGGGGGCTCCTATGAACAGTAC. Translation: CASSLTGGGSYEQY. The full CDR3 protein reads CASSLTGGGSYEQYF.

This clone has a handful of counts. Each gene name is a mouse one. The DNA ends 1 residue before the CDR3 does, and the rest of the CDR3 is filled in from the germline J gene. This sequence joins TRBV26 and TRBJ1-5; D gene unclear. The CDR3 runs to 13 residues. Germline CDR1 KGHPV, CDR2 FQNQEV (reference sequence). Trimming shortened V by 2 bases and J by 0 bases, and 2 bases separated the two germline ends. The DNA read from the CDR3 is TGTGCCAGCAGTCTGAGTAACAACCAGGCTCCGCTT. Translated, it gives CASSLSNNQAPL. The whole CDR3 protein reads CASSLSNNQAPLF.

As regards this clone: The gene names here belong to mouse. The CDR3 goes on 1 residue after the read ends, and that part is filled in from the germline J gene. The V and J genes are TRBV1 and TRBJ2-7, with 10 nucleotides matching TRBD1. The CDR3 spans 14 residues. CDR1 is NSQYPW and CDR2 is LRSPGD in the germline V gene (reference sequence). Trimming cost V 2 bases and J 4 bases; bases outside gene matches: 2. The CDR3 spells CTCSARDRGYEQYF. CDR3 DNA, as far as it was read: TGCACCTGCAGTGCAAGGGACAGGGGATATGAACAGTAC.